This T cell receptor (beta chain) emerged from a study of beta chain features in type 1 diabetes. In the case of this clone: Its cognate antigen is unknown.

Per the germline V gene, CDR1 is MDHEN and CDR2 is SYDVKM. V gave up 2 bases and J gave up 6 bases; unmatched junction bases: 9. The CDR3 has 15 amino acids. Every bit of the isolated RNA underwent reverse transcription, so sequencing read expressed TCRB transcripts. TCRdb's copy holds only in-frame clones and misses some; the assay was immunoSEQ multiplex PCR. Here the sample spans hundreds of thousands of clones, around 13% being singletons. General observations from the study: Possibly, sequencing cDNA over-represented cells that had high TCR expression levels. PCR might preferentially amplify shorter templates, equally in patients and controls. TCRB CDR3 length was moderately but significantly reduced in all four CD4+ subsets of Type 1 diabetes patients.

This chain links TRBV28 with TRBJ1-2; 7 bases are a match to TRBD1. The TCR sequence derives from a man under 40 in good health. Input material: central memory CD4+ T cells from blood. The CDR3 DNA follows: TGTGCCAGCAGTTTAAGGGCCCTAACAGGGGATGGCTACACCTTC. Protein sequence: CASSLRALTGDGYTF.